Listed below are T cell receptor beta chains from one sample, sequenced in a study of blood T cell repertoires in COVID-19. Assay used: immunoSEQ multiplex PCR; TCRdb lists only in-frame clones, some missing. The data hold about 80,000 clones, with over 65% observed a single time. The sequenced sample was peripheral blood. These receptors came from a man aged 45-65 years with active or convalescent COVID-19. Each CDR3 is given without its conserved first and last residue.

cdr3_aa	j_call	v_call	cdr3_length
ASSPRGTGSYEQY	TRBJ2-7	TRBV2	13
ASSEGQGGDTQY	TRBJ2-3	TRBV2	12
ASSLVGGQIAFYEQY	TRBJ2-7	TRBV7-8	15
ASSETSGGAYEQY	TRBJ2-7	TRBV5-1	13
ASIQGTYEQY	TRBJ2-7	TRBV2	10
ASSSHGGGSYNEQF	TRBJ2-1	TRBV6-2/TRBV6-3	14
ASSQAGVEQY	TRBJ2-7	TRBV4-1	10
ASNPRASATSYGYT	TRBJ1-2	TRBV7-2	14
ASSSRSTYEKLF	TRBJ1-4	TRBV7-9	12
ASSSTGLAGSTQY	TRBJ2-3	TRBV7-2	13
ASSPIPSHSGRGGTDTQY	TRBJ2-3	TRBV9	18
ASSFDRGFGAY	TRBJ2-5	TRBV27	11
SVDVNEKLF	TRBJ1-4	TRBV29-1	9
ASSRGGTSGNTIY	TRBJ1-3	TRBV5-6	13
AISLERLAGVSEQF	TRBJ2-1	TRBV10-3	14
ASSLGLEETQY	TRBJ2-5	TRBV11-2	11
ASSYGAGAGETQY	TRBJ2-5	TRBV6-5	13
AISLHRAVSQPQH	TRBJ1-5	TRBV23-1	13
ASSQERTNANTEAF	TRBJ1-1	TRBV4-1	14
ASSPRDRTYNEQF	TRBJ2-1	TRBV7-3	13
ASSHESSRAEQLF	TRBJ1-4	TRBV5-5	13
ASTTLAGDLRAYNEQF	TRBJ2-1	TRBV19	16
ASSKTGLDTQY	TRBJ2-3	TRBV5-1	11
ASVLETQY	TRBJ2-5	TRBV21-1	8
ASSSQRGEGNEQF	TRBJ2-1	TRBV6-5	13
ASLGASNQPQH	TRBJ1-5	TRBV6-5	11
ATSRGAGGGETQY	TRBJ2-5	TRBV15	13
ASSAGVGANVLT	TRBJ2-6	TRBV7-9	12
ASTGSLNTEAF	TRBJ1-1	TRBV18	11
AIRGTGGGQDTQY	TRBJ2-3	TRBV10-3	13
ASRTGLAEINTDTQY	TRBJ2-3	TRBV5-1	15
ASSQGIIAGGRETQY	TRBJ2-5	TRBV3-1/TRBV3-2	15
ASSLTGRDGYT	TRBJ1-2	TRBV6-5	11
ASTRGGQGVETQY	TRBJ2-5	TRBV6-5	13
AWSVLGGQGVRSTGELF	TRBJ2-2	TRBV30	17
ASSEVVDQF	TRBJ2-1	TRBV6-1	9
ASSLQPGQGYEQY	TRBJ2-7	TRBV3-1/TRBV3-2	13
ASSFGTSGIEYQETQY	TRBJ2-5	TRBV7-8	16
ASRGGGLVSGANVLT	TRBJ2-6	TRBV28	15
ASSSHQRGSYNEQF	TRBJ2-1	TRBV7-2	14
ATSREGGHNEQF	TRBJ2-1	TRBV15	12
ASRTGSSSQF	TRBJ2-1	TRBV6-6	10
AVQGNTEAF	TRBJ1-1	TRBV7-9	9
ASSGTPGQGAVRSYNEQF	TRBJ2-1	TRBV6-4	18
ASSLSVNTEAF	TRBJ1-1	TRBV7-3	11
ASSPTAENIQY	TRBJ2-4	TRBV7-9	11
ASSEWGPDTMGTEAF	TRBJ1-1	TRBV6-1	15
ASTPGTGVDLH	TRBJ1-6	TRBV11-2	11
ASSLGGSANYGYT	TRBJ1-2	TRBV7-9	13
ASSIRGPGGDPSKNIQY	TRBJ2-4	TRBV19	17
AWRWPTNEKLF	TRBJ1-4	TRBV30	11
ASSLEGQGSYEQY	TRBJ2-7	TRBV5-1	13